This T cell receptor beta chain was retrieved from a study of T cell changes during pregnancy in multiple sclerosis. This clone was counted a few times. Trimming took 0 bases from V and 4 from J, leaving 7 bases between them. This CDR3 has 14 residues. Germline CDR1 MNHEY, CDR2 SVGAGI. Assay used: immunoSEQ multiplex PCR; TCRdb lists only in-frame clones, some missing. The sample contains under 120,000 clones, approximately 89% of which appear only once. The clonotype originates from a female donor with multiple sclerosis, enrolled in a pregnancy study. The chain joins TRBV6-5 to TRBJ2-1, with TRBD1 as a possible D gene (5 bases). Here the sequenced sample was peripheral blood, taken after pregnancy. The CDR3 nucleotides read TGTGCCAGCAGTTACTCCAGGGTTTACAATGAGCAGTTCTTC. Amino acids: CASSYSRVYNEQFF.